The T cell receptor beta chain under discussion was sequenced for a study of T-cell reconstitution after alpha-beta-depleted transplantation in children. Molecular barcoding with unique molecular identifiers was used for the TCRbeta library. TCRdb processed the PCR reads anew with MiXCR; each CDR3 protein has one entry. The sample lists a few hundred thousand distinct CDR3 sequences, 25% to 30% seen once, with under 45% in the top ten. This CDR3 region has 16 residues. Looked up from germline, CDR1 is MGHRA and CDR2 is YSYEKL. J lost 4 bases, V lost 4 bases, and 6 bases had no gene match. V usage is TRBV4-1 and J usage is TRBJ2-1, with 11 nucleotides matching TRBD2. The sequencing here drew on PBMCs, taken before TCRalphabeta/CD19-depleted stem cell transplant. The receptor was isolated from a boy under two years old with Wiskott-Aldrich syndrome, due to receive a stem cell transplant. CDR3 loop: CASSRATSGSYNEQFF. The CDR3 DNA follows: TGCGCCAGCAGCCGCGCCACTAGCGGGAGTTACAATGAGCAGTTCTTC.